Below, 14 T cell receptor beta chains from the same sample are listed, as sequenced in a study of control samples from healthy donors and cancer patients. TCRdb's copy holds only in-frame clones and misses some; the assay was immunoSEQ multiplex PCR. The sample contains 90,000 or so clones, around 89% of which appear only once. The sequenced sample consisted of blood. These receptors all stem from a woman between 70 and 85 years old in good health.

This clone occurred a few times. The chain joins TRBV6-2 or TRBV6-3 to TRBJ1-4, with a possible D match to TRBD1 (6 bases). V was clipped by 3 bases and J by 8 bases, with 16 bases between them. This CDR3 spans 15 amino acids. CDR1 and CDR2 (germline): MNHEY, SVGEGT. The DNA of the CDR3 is TGTGCCAGCAGTTATTTCGCACAGGGAAACGAAAAACTGTTTTTT. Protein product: CASSYFAQGNEKLFF.

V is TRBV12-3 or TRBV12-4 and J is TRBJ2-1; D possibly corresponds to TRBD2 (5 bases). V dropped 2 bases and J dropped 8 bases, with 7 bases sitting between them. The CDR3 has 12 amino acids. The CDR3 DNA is TGTGCCAGCAGTTTAACGAGGGATGAGCAGTTCTTC. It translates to CASSLTRDEQFF.

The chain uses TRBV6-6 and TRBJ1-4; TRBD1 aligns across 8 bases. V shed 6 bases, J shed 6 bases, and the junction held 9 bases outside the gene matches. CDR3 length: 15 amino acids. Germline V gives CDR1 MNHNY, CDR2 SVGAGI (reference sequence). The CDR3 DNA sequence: TGTGCCAGCAGCTTGACAGGGGAAAAGCATGAAAAACTGTTTTTT. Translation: CASSLTGEKHEKLFF.

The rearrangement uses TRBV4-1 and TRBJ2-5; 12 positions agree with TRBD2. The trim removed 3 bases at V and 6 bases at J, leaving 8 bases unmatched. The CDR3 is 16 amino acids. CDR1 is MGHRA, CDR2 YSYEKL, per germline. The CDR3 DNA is TGCGCCAGCAGCCAGCGCACTAGCGGGGGGAGTAAGACCCAGTACTTC. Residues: CASSQRTSGGSKTQYF.

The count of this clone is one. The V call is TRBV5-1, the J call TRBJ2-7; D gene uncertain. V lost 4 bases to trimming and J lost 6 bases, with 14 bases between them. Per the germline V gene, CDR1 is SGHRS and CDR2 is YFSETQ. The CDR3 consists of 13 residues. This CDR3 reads CASSQPQAAEQYF. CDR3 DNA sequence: TGCGCCAGCAGCCAACCCCAGGCGGCCGAGCAGTACTTC.

CDR3 bases: TGTGCCAGCTCACCACGGACAGGGGGCAATCAGCCCCAGCATTTT. It yields the protein CASSPRTGGNQPQHF. The rearrangement uses TRBV18 and TRBJ1-5; 9 bases are a match to TRBD1. Trimming at V came to 1 base and at J to 2 bases, leaving 0 bases not matched to a gene. The CDR3 extends over 15 amino acids. CDR1 is KGHSH, CDR2 LQKENI, per germline.

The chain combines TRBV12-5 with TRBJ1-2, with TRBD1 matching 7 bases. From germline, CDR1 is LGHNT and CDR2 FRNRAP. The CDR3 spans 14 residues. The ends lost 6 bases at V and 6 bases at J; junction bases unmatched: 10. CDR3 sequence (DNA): TGTGCTAGTGGCCCCCGACAGGGCCTCCATGGCTACACCTTC. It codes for CASGPRQGLHGYTF.

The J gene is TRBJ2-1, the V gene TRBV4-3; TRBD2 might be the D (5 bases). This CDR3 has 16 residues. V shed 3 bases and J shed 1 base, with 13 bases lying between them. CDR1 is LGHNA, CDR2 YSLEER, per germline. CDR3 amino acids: CASSQAAATSYNEQFF. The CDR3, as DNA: TGCGCCAGCAGCCAGGCAGCGGCCACTTCCTACAATGAGCAGTTCTTC.

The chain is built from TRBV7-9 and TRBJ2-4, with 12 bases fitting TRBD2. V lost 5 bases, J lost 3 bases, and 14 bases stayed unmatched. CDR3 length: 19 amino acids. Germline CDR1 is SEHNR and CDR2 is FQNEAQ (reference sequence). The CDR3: CASSPALAGGPGYKNIQYF. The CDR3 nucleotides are TGTGCCAGCAGCCCGGCCCTAGCGGGAGGGCCGGGGTACAAAAACATTCAGTACTTC.

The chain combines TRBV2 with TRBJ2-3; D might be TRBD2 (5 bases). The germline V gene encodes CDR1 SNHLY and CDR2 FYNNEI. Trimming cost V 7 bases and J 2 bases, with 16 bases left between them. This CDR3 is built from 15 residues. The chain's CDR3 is CASTGQEDYTDTQYF. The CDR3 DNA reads TGTGCCAGCACCGGGCAGGAAGACTACACAGATACGCAGTATTTT.

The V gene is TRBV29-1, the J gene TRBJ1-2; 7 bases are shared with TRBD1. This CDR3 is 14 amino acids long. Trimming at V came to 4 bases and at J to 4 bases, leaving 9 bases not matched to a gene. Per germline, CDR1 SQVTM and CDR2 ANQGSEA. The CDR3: CSVVGGGDGYGYTF. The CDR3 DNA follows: TGCAGCGTTGTTGGAGGGGGCGACGGCTATGGCTACACCTTC.

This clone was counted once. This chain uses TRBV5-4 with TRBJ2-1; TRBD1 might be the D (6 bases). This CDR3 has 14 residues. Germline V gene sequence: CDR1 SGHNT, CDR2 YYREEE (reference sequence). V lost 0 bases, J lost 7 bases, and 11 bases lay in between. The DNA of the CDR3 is TGTGCCAGCAGCTTGGTGGGGGCGGGTAATGAGCAGTTCTTC. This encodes CASSLVGAGNEQFF.

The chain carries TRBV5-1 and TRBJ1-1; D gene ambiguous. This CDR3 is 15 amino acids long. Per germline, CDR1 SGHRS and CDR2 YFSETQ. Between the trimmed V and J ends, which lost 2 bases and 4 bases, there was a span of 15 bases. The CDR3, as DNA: TGCGCCAGCAGCTTAGGCATACCGGGCAGCACTGAAGCTTTCTTT. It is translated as CASSLGIPGSTEAFF. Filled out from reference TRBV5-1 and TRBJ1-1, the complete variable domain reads KAGVTQTPRYLIKTRGQQVTLSCSPISGHRSVSWYQQTPGQGLQFLFEYFSETQRNKGNFPGRFSGRQFSNSRSEMNVSTLELGDSALYLCASSLGIPGSTEAFFGQGTRLTVV.

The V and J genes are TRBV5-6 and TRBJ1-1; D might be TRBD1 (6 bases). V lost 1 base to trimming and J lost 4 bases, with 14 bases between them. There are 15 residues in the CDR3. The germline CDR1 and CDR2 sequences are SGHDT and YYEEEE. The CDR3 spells CASSLRLGAGTEAFF. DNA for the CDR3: TGTGCCAGCAGCTTGCGATTGGGGGCGGGCACTGAAGCTTTCTTT.